The 24 T cell receptor beta chains below come from one sample, sequenced in a study of T cells in Graves' hyperthyroidism and ophthalmopathy. Amplification targeted TCR beta CDR3 regions from RNA transcripts. The HTBI primer set drove a first-round RT-PCR of the TCR CDR3. TCRdb re-analysed the multiplex PCR reads in MiXCR, keeping a single row per CDR3 protein. The table shows 490,000 or so distinct CDR3 sequences, with 35% to 50% occurring only once. Sequenced input: peripheral blood or thyroid tissue (not recorded which). These receptors all come from an adult woman with Graves' disease, either hyperthyroidism or ophthalmopathy (not recorded which).

This clonotype was seen a few times. This rearrangement joins TRBV10-2 to TRBJ2-6; D is unclear. Trimming took off 3 bases at V and 2 bases at J, with 5 bases between the two ends. The germline gives CDR1 WSHSY, CDR2 SAAADI. The CDR3 has 14 amino acids. CDR3 bases: TGCGCCAGCAGTGAAAACACTGGGGCCAACGTCCTGACTTTC. It codes for CASSENTGANVLTF.

As to this clonotype: One junction end disagrees with the germline gene, perhaps due to a read error. The J gene is TRBJ2-5, the V gene TRBV7-7; TRBD1 is a possible D gene (6 bases). CDR1 and CDR2 from the germline V gene are SSHAT and FNYEAQ (reference sequence). The CDR3 extends over 16 amino acids. CDR3 protein: CASRPNAQGLWETQYF. For the CDR3, the DNA is TGTGCTAGCAGACCAAACGCTCAGGGGCTCTGGGAGACCCAGTACTTC.

The rearrangement uses TRBV6-5 and TRBJ1-1; D is possibly TRBD1 (5 bases). This CDR3 comprises 15 residues. V gave up 5 bases and J gave up 3 bases, with 16 bases separating them. Germline assignment: CDR1 MNHEY and CDR2 SVGAGI. Here the CDR3 reads CASSKAFGAHTEAFF. The DNA for the CDR3 is TGTGCCAGCAGTAAGGCTTTTGGGGCCCACACTGAAGCTTTCTTT.

This clonotype was picked up many times. The gene calls are TRBV20-1 and TRBJ1-2; no clear D gene. Trimming shortened V by 1 base and J by 4 bases, and 10 bases separated the two germline ends. The CDR3 runs to 13 residues. Germline CDR1 is DFQATT and CDR2 is SNEGSKA (reference sequence). In DNA, the CDR3 is TGCAGTGCTAGAGCTCCCCCGGGCTATGGCTACACCTTC. Encoded protein: CSARAPPGYGYTF.

This clonotype appeared many times. The chain combines TRBV7-8 with TRBJ2-5; no firm D call. Germline CDR1 SGHVS, CDR2 FQNEAQ. The CDR3 sequence is 16 residues long. Trimming shortened V by 2 bases and J by 5 bases, and 18 bases separated the two germline ends. The CDR3 DNA sequence: TGTGCCAGCAGCTTATCCCTGGTGTGGGGATGGGAGACCCAGTACTTC. This translates into CASSLSLVWGWETQYF. The whole variable domain, remainder taken from reference TRBV7-8 and TRBJ2-5, is GAGVSQSPRYKVAKRGQDVALRCDPISGHVSLFWYQQALGQGPEFLTYFQNEAQLDKSGLPSDRFFAERPEGSVSTLKIQRTQQEDSAVYLCASSLSLVWGWETQYFGPGTRLLVL.

This clonotype occurred many times. The chain carries TRBV5-1 and TRBJ2-5; TRBD1 matches 7 bases. This CDR3 has 14 residues. The ends lost 2 bases at V and 4 bases at J; junction bases unmatched: 5. From germline, CDR1 is SGHRS and CDR2 YFSETQ. CDR3 protein: CASSFERGRETQYF. The CDR3 nucleotides are TGCGCCAGCAGCTTTGAAAGGGGGCGAGAGACCCAGTACTTC.

On this clonotype itself: Without the conserved terminal phenylalanine or tryptophan, this CDR3 likely stems from a read error. The DNA is left out, because the CDR3 cannot be placed on it with certainty; the CDR3 is given as TCRdb lists it. This chain joins TRBV19 and TRBJ1-4; the table gives TRBD1 as D, unverified against the DNA. The CDR3 length is 8 residues, termini included. In germline, CDR1 is LNHDA, CDR2 SQIVND (reference sequence). CDR3 loop: CASSRTKE.

The sample holds one count of this clonotype. The V and J genes are TRBV9 and TRBJ2-2; D might be TRBD2 (5 bases). V was shortened by 3 bases and J by 6 bases, with 18 bases between the two germline ends. The germline V gene has CDR1 SGDLS and CDR2 YYNGEE. CDR3 length: 16 amino acids. This CDR3 is CASSDWVGLSAGELFF. DNA for the CDR3: TGTGCCAGCAGCGATTGGGTCGGACTTTCCGCCGGGGAGCTGTTTTTT.

This clonotype was seen a few times. CDR3 bases: TGTGCCAGCAGCCCCGGGACGCGCAATCAGCCCCAGCATTTT. This gives the protein CASSPGTRNQPQHF. The rearrangement joins TRBV7-2 to TRBJ1-5, with TRBD1 as a possible D gene (5 bases). CDR1 SGHTA and CDR2 FQGNSA come from the germline V gene. This CDR3 is built from 14 residues. The V gene lost 5 bases and the J gene lost 2 bases, with 10 bases spanning the gap.

This clonotype was recorded once. The chain is built from TRBV10-1 and TRBJ2-5; D is perhaps TRBD2 (5 bases). The ends were cut back, 0 bases at V and 4 bases at J, with 9 bases in the middle. Germline values: CDR1 WNHNN, CDR2 SYGVQD (reference sequence). The CDR3 is 14 residues long. This chain's CDR3 is CASSESSGSETQYF. DNA of the CDR3: TGCGCCAGCAGTGAGTCCAGCGGCTCAGAGACCCAGTACTTC.

V is TRBV14 and J is TRBJ1-4; 7 nucleotides agree with TRBD1. CDR3 length equals 15 residues. The germline V gene has CDR1 SGHDN and CDR2 FVKESK. Losses at the gene ends were 3 bases for V and 8 bases for J; bases not matched to a gene: 9. In DNA, the CDR3 is TGTGCCAGCAGCCACCCATCGACAGGGAACGAAAAACTGTTTTTT. Protein product: CASSHPSTGNEKLFF.

This chain joins TRBV20-1 and TRBJ2-5; TRBD2 might be the D (5 bases). The V gene lost 7 bases and the J gene lost 7 bases, with 16 bases spanning the gap. Germline values: CDR1 DFQATT, CDR2 SNEGSKA (reference sequence). CDR3 size: 12 residues. The CDR3 is CSVVGSEGTQYF. The CDR3 bases are TGCAGTGTGGTGGGGAGCGAAGGGACCCAGTACTTC.

The genes are TRBV28 and TRBJ2-7; 10 bases line up with TRBD1. The CDR3 covers 15 residues. Germline assignment: CDR1 MDHEN and CDR2 SYDVKM. Losses at the gene ends were 3 bases for V and 3 bases for J; bases not matched to a gene: 5. The CDR3: CASSFRTGGDYEQYF. In DNA form, the CDR3 reads TGTGCCAGCAGTTTCCGGACAGGGGGGGACTACGAGCAGTACTTC.

Remarks on this clonotype: Germline is not matched at one junction end, which may reflect a read error. CDR3 DNA: TGCGCCAGCAGCCAAGATCAGCGTTACACAACCTACGAGCAGTACTTC. This sequence encodes CASSQDQRYTTYEQYF. The chain has TRBV7-2 and TRBJ2-7; the D is unclear. This CDR3 spans 16 amino acids. Germline-derived CDR1 and CDR2 are SGHTA and FQGNSA.

The V and J genes are TRBV27 and TRBJ2-5, with 7 positions matching TRBD1. The CDR3 runs 13 residues. J gave up 0 bases and V 7 bases, and 2 bases lay outside the gene matches. The V gene's germline CDR1 is MNHEY and CDR2 SMNVEV (reference sequence). The CDR3 bases are TGTGCCAGCAAAGGACAGGACCAAGAGACCCAGTACTTC. This translates into CASKGQDQETQYF.

The chain joins TRBV9 to TRBJ1-3, with D uncertain. Trimming left V 0 bases short and J 0 bases short, with 10 bases between. The CDR3 sequence is 16 residues long. Germline CDR1 reads SGDLS; CDR2 reads YYNGEE. Here the CDR3 DNA reads TGTGCCAGCAGCGTAGAATCTGGAAACTCTGGAAACACCATATATTTT. This encodes CASSVESGNSGNTIYF.

This clonotype was seen a few times. The junction does not match germline at one end; this may be a read error. This sequence joins TRBV2 and TRBJ2-7; D may correspond to TRBD1 or TRBD2 (5 bases each). Germline CDR1 is SNHLY and CDR2 is FYNNEI. CDR3 length equals 11 residues. CDR3 DNA: TGTGCCATCAGTGGGGGTATCGAGCAGTACTTC. It specifies CAISGGIEQYF. Drawing the rest from reference TRBV2 and TRBJ2-7, the complete variable domain is EPEVTQTPSHQVTQMGQEVILRCVPISNHLYFYWYRQILGQKVEFLVSFYNNEISEKSEIFDDQFSVERPDGSNFTLKIRSTKLEDSAMYFCAISGGIEQYFGPGTRLTVT.

The chain employs TRBV5-6 and TRBJ2-7; 7 bases are shared with TRBD1. Trimming cost V 4 bases and J 5 bases; bases outside gene matches: 12. Germline CDR1 SGHDT, CDR2 YYEEEE. CDR3 length equals 15 residues. The CDR3 DNA sequence: TGTGCCAGCAGCCAGAACAACAGGGGAGACGACGAGCAGTACTTC. Translation gives CASSQNNRGDDEQYF.

This clonotype was seen repeatedly, ten times or more. The gene calls are TRBV20-1 and TRBJ2-2; D may be TRBD2 (6 bases). CDR1 DFQATT and CDR2 SNEGSKA come from the germline V gene (reference sequence). V was trimmed by 2 bases and J by 7 bases, leaving 11 bases between them. The CDR3 loop spans 13 amino acids. The CDR3 here is CSARRGGDGELFF. CDR3 bases: TGCAGTGCTAGAAGGGGAGGCGACGGGGAGCTGTTTTTT.

The genes are TRBV7-6 and TRBJ1-2; the D gene is possibly TRBD1 (6 bases). V dropped 5 bases and J dropped 8 bases, with 15 bases sitting between them. Germline assignment: CDR1 SGHVS and CDR2 FNYEAQ. The CDR3 length is 13 residues. CDR3 sequence (DNA): TGTGCCAGCAGCCACCACCTACAGGGCGGCTACACCTTC. Translating gives CASSHHLQGGYTF.

This sequence joins TRBV4-1 and TRBJ1-2; tentatively, D is TRBD1 (6 bases). The CDR3 contains 16 residues. CDR1 is MGHRA and CDR2 is YSYEKL in the germline V gene. The ends were cut back, 1 base at V and 6 bases at J, with 18 bases in the middle. The CDR3 sequence is CASSQVGGRKANGYTF. The CDR3 nucleotides read TGCGCCAGCAGCCAAGTGGGGGGGCGCAAGGCTAATGGCTACACCTTC.

The chain is built from TRBV2 and TRBJ1-6, with no clear D. V was cut by 2 bases and J by 9 bases, with 11 bases left in between. Germline CDR1 and CDR2: SNHLY and FYNNEI. This CDR3 has 14 residues. CDR3 sequence reads: CASSEREHISPLHF. The CDR3 DNA is TGTGCCAGCAGTGAACGGGAACATATTTCACCCCTCCACTTT.

The chain recombines TRBV7-8 with TRBJ2-7; no firm D call. With 7 bases removed from V and 4 bases from J, the gap between germline ends came to 17 bases. Germline CDR1 SGHVS, CDR2 FQNEAQ. This CDR3 spans 14 amino acids. The CDR3 region is CASTPRALIYEQYF. In nucleotides, the CDR3 is TGTGCCAGCACCCCCCGGGCCTTAATTTACGAGCAGTACTTC.

On this clonotype: A read error is likely, as this CDR3 ends without the conserved phenylalanine or tryptophan. The DNA is omitted, as the CDR3 cannot be located on it reliably, and the CDR3 follows TCRdb's listing. V usage is TRBV4-1 and J usage is TRBJ2-6; TRBD2, the D gene given by the table, was not confirmed from the DNA. The germline V gene encodes CDR1 MGHRA and CDR2 YSYEKL. From its first to its last residue, the CDR3 has 10 amino acids. CDR3 amino acids: CASSQEGLTT.